This T cell receptor (beta chain) was recorded in a study of T cells in Graves' hyperthyroidism and ophthalmopathy. Germline V gives CDR1 DFQATT, CDR2 SNEGSKA (reference sequence). This CDR3 is 14 amino acids long. Trimming took 1 base from V and 4 from J, leaving 13 bases between them. This clonotype appeared a single time. The antigen remains unidentified. Points from the study as a whole: Also found in blood were most expanded thyroid clonotypes above 0.001.

What was amplified from RNA transcripts were TCR beta CDR3 regions. HTBI primers were the set used in a first-round RT-PCR of the TCR CDR3. TCRdb recomputed calls from the multiplex PCR reads with MiXCR, one row per CDR3 protein. There are more than 550,000 distinct CDR3 sequences in the sample; nearly 45% occur only once, and less than 9.5% lies in the top ten. This TCR was sampled from an adult man with Graves' disease, either hyperthyroidism or ophthalmopathy (not recorded which). The J gene is TRBJ1-2, the V gene TRBV20-1, with D perhaps TRBD1 (6 bases). Material for sequencing was peripheral blood or thyroid tissue (not recorded which). Here the CDR3 reads CSARVGRGSYGYTF. As DNA, the CDR3 is TGCAGTGCTAGAGTAGGCAGGGGTAGCTATGGCTACACCTTC.